A selection of T cell receptor beta chains follows, all from one sample in a study of T cells in Graves' hyperthyroidism and ophthalmopathy. TCRdb called the multiplex PCR reads again in MiXCR, with one record for every CDR3 protein. The data show around 610,000 distinct CDR3 sequences, approximately 14% seen once. Sequenced input: blood. These TCRs come from a woman in her 40s with Graves' ophthalmopathy. The CDR3 runs from the conserved cysteine through the conserved F or W. A D gene is named only where the DNA matches it firmly. Size is stated for part of the rows, as once, few or many counts, or as a class when the clone is expanded.

many	-	TRBJ2-7	TRBV12-5	CASGLEPSYEQYF	TGTGCTAGTGGTTTGGAGCCTAGCTACGAGCAGTACTTC
many	TRBD2	TRBJ2-7	TRBV7-3	CASSLTSNLAGGFEQYF	TGTGCCAGCAGCTTAACGAGTAATCTAGCGGGAGGGTTTGAGCAGTACTTC
-	TRBD2	TRBJ2-3	TRBV7-8	CASRWTPLAVTDTQYF	TGTGCCAGCAGATGGACCCCCCTAGCGGTCACAGATACGCAGTATTTT
many	-	TRBJ1-2	TRBV6-5	CASSYSGKGYDYTF	TGTGCCAGCAGTTACTCCGGAAAAGGCTATGACTACACCTTC
-	-	TRBJ2-7	TRBV30	CAWSAKGIDSEQYF	TGTGCCTGGAGTGCTAAGGGTATCGACAGTGAGCAGTACTTC
many	TRBD1	TRBJ1-2	TRBV12-5	CASGWGQGPYGYTF	TGTGCTAGTGGGTGGGGACAGGGCCCCTATGGCTACACCTTC
many	-	TRBJ1-1	TRBV27	CASRRGRTEAFF	TGTGCCAGCAGGCGAGGACGGACTGAAGCTTTCTTT
few	-	TRBJ2-7	TRBV20-1	CSARDNARDPYEQYF	TGCAGTGCTAGAGATAACGCTAGGGACCCCTACGAGCAGTACTTC
many	-	TRBJ1-1	TRBV20-1	CSALGPVEAFF	TGCAGTGCCCTCGGACCGGTTGAAGCTTTCTTT
-	TRBD1	TRBJ2-7	TRBV30	CAWGLGTGGYEQYF	TGTGCCTGGGGTCTCGGGACAGGTGGATACGAGCAGTACTTC
-	-	TRBJ2-7	TRBV6-2/TRBV6-3	CASHNPGRSYEQYF	TGTGCCAGCCACAACCCGGGCCGCTCCTACGAGCAGTACTTC
few	-	TRBJ1-2	TRBV6-1	CASSEFGGNYGYTF	TGTGCCAGCAGTGAATTTGGGGGAAACTATGGCTACACCTTC
-	-	TRBJ1-5	TRBV10-3	CAISTLSGNQPQHF	TGTGCCATATCGACCCTTTCGGGCAATCAGCCCCAGCATTTT
many	-	TRBJ2-1	TRBV9	CASSVDGGNEQFF	TGTGCCAGCAGCGTCGATGGGGGCAATGAGCAGTTCTTC
many	-	TRBJ2-7	TRBV29-1	CSVDVAPSREQYF	TGCAGCGTTGATGTGGCACCTTCTCGCGAGCAGTACTTC
-	-	TRBJ2-5	TRBV28	CASSDLLGQQETQYF	TGTGCCAGCAGTGACCTTTTGGGGCAACAAGAGACCCAGTACTTC
many	TRBD2	TRBJ2-7	TRBV12-3/TRBV12-4	CASSLKAGVEQYF	TGTGCCAGCAGTTTAAAAGCGGGAGTTGAGCAGTACTTC
many	-	TRBJ1-5	TRBV19	CASRAGFPGQPQHF	TGTGCCAGTAGGGCGGGATTTCCCGGTCAGCCCCAGCATTTT